Each of the 8 T cell receptor beta chains below was sequenced from the same sample in a study of regulatory T cells in long-lasting Graves disease. Construction of TCR beta libraries relied on iRepertoire HTBI primers and on Arm-PCR targeting CDR3 regions. TCRdb reprocessed the multiplex PCR reads with MiXCR, giving one entry per CDR3 protein. The table includes about 420,000 distinct CDR3 sequences, 15% to 20% detected once. The time point denotes: newly diagnosed GD, antithyroid drugs for less than 3 months. Scientists built the TCR library using RNA that was extracted from PBMCs. This sample also appeared in a second study, on T cells in Graves' hyperthyroidism and ophthalmopathy.

This specimen was peripheral blood mononuclear cells (PBMCs), taken at new diagnosis, from a patient treated with antithyroid drugs. The receptors stem from a woman aged 18-30 years with Graves disease.

CDR3 bases: TGTGCTAGTGGTTTGGGAAAGAAGCGGGAGATCGACACCGGGGAGCTGTTTTTT. Translated, it gives CASGLGKKREIDTGELFF. The gene calls are TRBV12-5 and TRBJ2-2; 8 bases match TRBD2. The CDR3 runs 18 residues. The V gene's germline CDR1 is LGHNT and CDR2 FRNRAP. J gave up 3 bases and V 1 base, and 10 bases lay outside the gene matches.

This clonotype was detected a few times. The chain employs TRBV24-1 and TRBJ2-5, with D hard to call. Trimming pared 2 bases from V and 3 bases from J, leaving 6 bases between. This CDR3 has 13 residues. Germline CDR1 KGHDR, CDR2 SFDVKD. The CDR3 sequence is CATSDYEEETQYF. For the CDR3, the DNA is TGTGCCACCAGTGATTATGAGGAAGAGACCCAGTACTTC.

This chain joins TRBV28 and TRBJ2-2, with TRBD2 identical over 11 bases. Germline V gene lookup returns CDR1 MDHEN and CDR2 SYDVKM. This CDR3 region has 16 residues. V dropped 5 bases and J dropped 3; count of bases not matched to a gene: 5. CDR3 sequence: CASSPTSGSHTGELFF. In nucleotides, the CDR3 is TGTGCCAGCAGTCCCACTAGCGGGAGTCACACCGGGGAGCTGTTTTTT. Filled out from reference TRBV28 and TRBJ2-2, the complete variable domain reads DVKVTQSSRYLVKRTGEKVFLECVQDMDHENMFWYRQDPGLGLRLIYFSYDVKMKEKGDIPEGYSVSREKKERFSLILESASTNQTSMYLCASSPTSGSHTGELFFGEGSRLTVL.

This clonotype has a handful of counts. The chain's CDR3 is CASSRAGRAAETQYF. In nucleotides, the CDR3 is TGTGCCAGCAGTAGAGCCGGGAGGGCCGCAGAGACCCAGTACTTC. The chain recombines TRBV6-2 or TRBV6-3 with TRBJ2-5, with 8 positions matching TRBD2. The CDR3 is 15 amino acids. J gave up 4 bases and V 5 bases, and 9 bases lay outside the gene matches. Germline V gene data show CDR1 as MNHEY and CDR2 as SVGEGT.

This clonotype was observed many times. One junction end does not reproduce the germline sequence, and a read error may be involved. V is TRBV5-1 and J is TRBJ2-7, with 9 positions matching TRBD2. The CDR3 totals 13 residues. Germline assignment: CDR1 SGHRS and CDR2 YFSETQ. CDR3 sequence (DNA): TGTGCCAGCAGCCTAGCGGGAACCTACGAGCAGTACTTC. As protein: CASSLAGTYEQYF.

J is TRBJ2-2 and V is TRBV15; D is uncertain. The CDR3 contains 16 residues. The germline V and J ends were trimmed by 1 base and 3 bases, with 12 bases remaining between them. Germline V gene data show CDR1 as LNHNV and CDR2 as YYDKDF (reference sequence). CDR3: CATSRGPPPDTGELFF. CDR3 DNA: TGTGCCACCAGCAGAGGCCCCCCTCCGGACACCGGGGAGCTGTTTTTT.

Ten or more counts support this clonotype. The CDR3 coding sequence is TGTGCCAGCACCATACAGGATAACTATGGCTACACCTTC. Amino acid sequence: CASTIQDNYGYTF. The chain recombines TRBV28 with TRBJ1-2, with D possibly TRBD1 on 5 matching bases. The CDR3 is 13 residues long. V was pared by 7 bases and J by 1 base, with 10 bases between. Germline V gene lookup returns CDR1 MDHEN and CDR2 SYDVKM.

Regarding this clonotype: A much bigger clone sits one base away, suggesting this may be a read error. The rearrangement uses TRBV6-2 or TRBV6-3 and TRBJ2-1; TRBD2 matches at 12 bases. The CDR3 totals 18 residues. Germline assignment: CDR1 MNHEY and CDR2 SVGEGT. The CDR3 loop is CASSLAGGPGSSYSEQFF. The CDR3 coding sequence is TGTGCCAGCAGTCTAGCGGGAGGGCCCGGAAGCTCCTACAGTGAGCAGTTCTTC.